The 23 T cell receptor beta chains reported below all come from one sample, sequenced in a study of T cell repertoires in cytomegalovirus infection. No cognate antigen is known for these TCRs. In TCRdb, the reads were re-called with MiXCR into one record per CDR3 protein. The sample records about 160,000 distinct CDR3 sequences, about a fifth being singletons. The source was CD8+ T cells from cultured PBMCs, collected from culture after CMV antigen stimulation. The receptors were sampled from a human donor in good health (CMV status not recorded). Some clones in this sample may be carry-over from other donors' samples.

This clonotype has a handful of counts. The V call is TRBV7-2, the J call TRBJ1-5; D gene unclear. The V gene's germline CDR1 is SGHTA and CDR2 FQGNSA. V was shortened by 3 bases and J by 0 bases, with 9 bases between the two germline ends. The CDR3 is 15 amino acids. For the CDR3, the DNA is TGTGCCAGCAGCTTGGGCACCTATAGCAATCAGCCCCAGCATTTT. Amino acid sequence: CASSLGTYSNQPQHF.

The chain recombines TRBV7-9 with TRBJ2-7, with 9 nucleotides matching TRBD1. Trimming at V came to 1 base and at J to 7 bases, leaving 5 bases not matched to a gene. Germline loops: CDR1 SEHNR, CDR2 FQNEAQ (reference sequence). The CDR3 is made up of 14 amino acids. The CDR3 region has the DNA TGTGCCAGCAGCTTAGTACAGGGGGCTCAAGAGCAGTACTTC. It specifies CASSLVQGAQEQYF.

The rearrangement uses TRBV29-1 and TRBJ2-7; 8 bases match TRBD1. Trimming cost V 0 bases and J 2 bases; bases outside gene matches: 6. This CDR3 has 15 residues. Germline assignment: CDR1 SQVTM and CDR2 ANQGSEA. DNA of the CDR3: TGCAGCGTTGAAGATCCGGACAGGGATACCTACGAGCAGTACTTC. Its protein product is CSVEDPDRDTYEQYF.

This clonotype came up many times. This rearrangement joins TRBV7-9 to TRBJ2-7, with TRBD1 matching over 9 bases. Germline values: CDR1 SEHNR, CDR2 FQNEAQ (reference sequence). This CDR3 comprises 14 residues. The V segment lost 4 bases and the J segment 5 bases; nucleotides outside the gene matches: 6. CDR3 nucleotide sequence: TGTGCCAGCAGCTCGACAGGGGGACGGGACGAGCAGTACTTC. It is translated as CASSSTGGRDEQYF.

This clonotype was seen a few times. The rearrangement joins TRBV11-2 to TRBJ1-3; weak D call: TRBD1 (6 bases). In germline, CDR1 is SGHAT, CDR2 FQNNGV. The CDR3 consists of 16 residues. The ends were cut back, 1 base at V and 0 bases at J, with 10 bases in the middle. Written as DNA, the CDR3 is TGTGCCAGCAGCTTAGGACAGGAGAGCTCTGGAAACACCATATATTTT. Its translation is CASSLGQESSGNTIYF.

CDR3 sequence: CASSQASGTGGLGTEAFF. Here the CDR3 DNA reads TGTGCCAGCAGCCAAGCCTCCGGGACAGGGGGTTTGGGCACTGAAGCTTTCTTT. The rearrangement joins TRBV4-2 to TRBJ1-1; 11 nucleotides align to TRBD1. Germline lookup yields CDR1 LGHNA and CDR2 YNFKEQ. The V gene end was trimmed by 1 base and the J gene end by 4 bases; junction bases not matched to a gene: 11. The CDR3 runs to 18 residues.

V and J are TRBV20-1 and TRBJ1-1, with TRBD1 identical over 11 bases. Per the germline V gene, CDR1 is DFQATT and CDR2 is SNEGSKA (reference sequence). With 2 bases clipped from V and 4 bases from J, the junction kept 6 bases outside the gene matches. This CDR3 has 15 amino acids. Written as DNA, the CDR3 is TGCAGTGCTAGATTCCGGGACAGGGGGACCACTGAAGCTTTCTTT. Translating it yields CSARFRDRGTTEAFF.

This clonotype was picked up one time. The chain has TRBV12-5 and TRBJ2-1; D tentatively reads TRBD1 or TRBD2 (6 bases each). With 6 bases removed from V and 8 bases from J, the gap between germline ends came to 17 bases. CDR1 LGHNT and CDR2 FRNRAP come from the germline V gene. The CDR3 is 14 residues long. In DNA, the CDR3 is TGTGCTAGTGGCTGGTACGGGGGCAGGGATGAGCAGTTCTTC. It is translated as CASGWYGGRDEQFF.

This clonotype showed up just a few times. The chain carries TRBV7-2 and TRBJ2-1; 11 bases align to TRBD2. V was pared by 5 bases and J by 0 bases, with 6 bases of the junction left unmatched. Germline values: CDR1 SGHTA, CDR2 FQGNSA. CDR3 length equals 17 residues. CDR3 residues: CASSLKLAGASYNEQFF. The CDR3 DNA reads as TGTGCCAGCAGCCTCAAACTAGCGGGGGCCTCCTACAATGAGCAGTTCTTC.

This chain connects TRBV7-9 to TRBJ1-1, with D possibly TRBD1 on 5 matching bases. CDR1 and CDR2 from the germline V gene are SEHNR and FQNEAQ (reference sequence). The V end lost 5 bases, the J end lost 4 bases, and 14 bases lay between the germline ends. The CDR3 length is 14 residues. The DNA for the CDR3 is TGTGCCAGCAGCACCGACGTGGGGACCACTGAAGCTTTCTTT. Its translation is CASSTDVGTTEAFF.

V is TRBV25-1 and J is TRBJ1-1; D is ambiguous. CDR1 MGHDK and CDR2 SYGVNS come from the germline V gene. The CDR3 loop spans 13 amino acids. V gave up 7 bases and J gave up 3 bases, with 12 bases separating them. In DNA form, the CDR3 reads TGTGCCAGCACGGGCCTATTGGACACTGAAGCTTTCTTT. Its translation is CASTGLLDTEAFF.

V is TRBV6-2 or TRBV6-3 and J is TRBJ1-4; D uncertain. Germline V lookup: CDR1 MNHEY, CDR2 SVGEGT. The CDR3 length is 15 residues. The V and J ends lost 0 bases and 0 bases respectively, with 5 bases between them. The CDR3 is CASSYSGATNEKLFF. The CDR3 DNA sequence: TGTGCCAGCAGTTACTCCGGAGCAACTAATGAAAAACTGTTTTTT.

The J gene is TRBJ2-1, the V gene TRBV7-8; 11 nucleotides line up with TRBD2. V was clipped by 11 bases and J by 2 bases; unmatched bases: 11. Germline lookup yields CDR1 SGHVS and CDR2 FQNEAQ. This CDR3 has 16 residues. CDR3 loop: CALLSLLAGAYNEQFF. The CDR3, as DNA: TGTGCCCTCCTCTCCTTACTAGCGGGGGCCTACAATGAGCAGTTCTTC.

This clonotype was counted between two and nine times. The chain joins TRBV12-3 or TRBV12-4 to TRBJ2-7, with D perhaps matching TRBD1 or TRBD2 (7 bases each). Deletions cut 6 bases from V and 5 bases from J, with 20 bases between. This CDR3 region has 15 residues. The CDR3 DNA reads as TGTGCCAGCAGCTATACAGGGGAGGGAGTCCACGAGCAGTACTTC. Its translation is CASSYTGEGVHEQYF.

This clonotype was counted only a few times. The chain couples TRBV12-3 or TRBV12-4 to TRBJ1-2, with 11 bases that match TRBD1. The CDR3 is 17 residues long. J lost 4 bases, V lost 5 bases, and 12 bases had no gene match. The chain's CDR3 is CASSQNPPGQGVYGYTF. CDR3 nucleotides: TGTGCCAGCAGTCAGAACCCCCCGGGACAGGGGGTCTATGGCTACACCTTC.

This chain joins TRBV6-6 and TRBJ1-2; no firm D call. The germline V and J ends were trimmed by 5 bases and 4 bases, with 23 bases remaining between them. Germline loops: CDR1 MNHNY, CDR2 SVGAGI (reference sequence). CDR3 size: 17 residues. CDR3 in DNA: TGTGCCAGCAGTACTCAGGACGGTCTACCTCTTGGCTATGGCTACACCTTC. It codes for CASSTQDGLPLGYGYTF.

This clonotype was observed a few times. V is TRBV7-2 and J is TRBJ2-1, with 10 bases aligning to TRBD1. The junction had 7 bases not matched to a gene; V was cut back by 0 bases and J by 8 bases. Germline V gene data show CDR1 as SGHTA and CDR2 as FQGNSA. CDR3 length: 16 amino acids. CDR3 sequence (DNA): TGTGCCAGCAGCTTAGCTCGGACAGGGGGTGAGTATGAGCAGTTCTTC. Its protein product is CASSLARTGGEYEQFF.

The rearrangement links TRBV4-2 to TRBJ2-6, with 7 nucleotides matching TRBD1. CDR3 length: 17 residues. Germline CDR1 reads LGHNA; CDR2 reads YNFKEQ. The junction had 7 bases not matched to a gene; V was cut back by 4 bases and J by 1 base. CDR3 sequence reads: CASSPRTGTSGANVLTF. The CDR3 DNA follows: TGTGCCAGCAGCCCTCGGACAGGCACTTCTGGGGCCAACGTCCTGACTTTC.

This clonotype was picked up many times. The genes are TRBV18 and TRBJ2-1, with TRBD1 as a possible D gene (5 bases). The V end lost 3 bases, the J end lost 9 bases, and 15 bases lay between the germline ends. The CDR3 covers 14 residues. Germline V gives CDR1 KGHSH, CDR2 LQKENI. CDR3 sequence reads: CASSPPDRHPEQFF. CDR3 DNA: TGTGCCAGCTCACCTCCCGACAGACACCCTGAGCAGTTCTTC.

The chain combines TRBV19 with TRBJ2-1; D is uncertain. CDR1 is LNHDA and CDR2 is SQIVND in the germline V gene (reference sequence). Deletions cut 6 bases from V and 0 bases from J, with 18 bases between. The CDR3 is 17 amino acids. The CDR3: CASSPPMGRSSYNEQFF. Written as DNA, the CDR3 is TGTGCCAGTAGCCCGCCGATGGGCCGTAGCTCCTACAATGAGCAGTTCTTC.

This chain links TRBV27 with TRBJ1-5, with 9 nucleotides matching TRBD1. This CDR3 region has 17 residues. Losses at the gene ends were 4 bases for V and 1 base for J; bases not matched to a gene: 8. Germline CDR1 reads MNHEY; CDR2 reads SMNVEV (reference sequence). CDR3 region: CASSSSSGTGSNQPQHF. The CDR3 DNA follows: TGTGCCAGCAGTTCATCCTCCGGGACAGGGAGCAATCAGCCCCAGCATTTT.

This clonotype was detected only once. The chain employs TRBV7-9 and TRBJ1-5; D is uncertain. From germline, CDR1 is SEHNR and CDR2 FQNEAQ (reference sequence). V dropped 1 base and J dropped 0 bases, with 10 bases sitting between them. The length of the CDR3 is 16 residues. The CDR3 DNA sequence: TGTGCCAGCAGCTTAGGGGCACCTTATAGCAATCAGCCCCAGCATTTT. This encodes CASSLGAPYSNQPQHF.

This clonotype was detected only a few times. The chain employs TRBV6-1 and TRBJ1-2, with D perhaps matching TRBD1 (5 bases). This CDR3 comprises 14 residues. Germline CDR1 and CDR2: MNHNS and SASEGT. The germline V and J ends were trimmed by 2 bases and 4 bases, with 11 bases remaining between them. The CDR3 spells CASSEIRQTYGYTF. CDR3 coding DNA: TGTGCCAGCAGTGAAATAAGACAGACCTATGGCTACACCTTC.